A selection of T cell receptor beta chains follows, all from one sample in a study of a mutant IDH1 vaccine in newly diagnosed glioma. Antigens of these TCRs are unknown. Method: immunoSEQ multiplex PCR; TCRdb's copy keeps in-frame clones and lacks some. The data hold 30,000 to 40,000 clones, with 90% observed a single time. The material was PBMCs, obtained from a glioma patient whose treatment included an IDH1 peptide vaccine. The receptors shown here come from a middle-aged woman with glioma. The CDR3 runs from the conserved cysteine through the conserved F or W. The order of the fields is J gene, clone size, V gene, D gene, CDR3 DNA, CDR3 protein. A D gene is named only where the DNA matches it firmly. Only some rows state a clone size, as once, few, many or a class for expanded clones.

j_gene: TRBJ1-4
abundance: -
v_gene: TRBV5-5
d_gene: -
CDR3nt: TGTGCCAGCAGCCCTACGCCTGGGACAACTAATGAAAAACTGTTTTTT
CDR3aa: CASSPTPGTTNEKLFF

j_gene: TRBJ2-7
abundance: -
v_gene: TRBV6-5
d_gene: -
CDR3nt: TGTGCCAGCACTCTATACGAGCAGTACTTC
CDR3aa: CASTLYEQYF

j_gene: TRBJ2-7
abundance: -
v_gene: TRBV19
d_gene: -
CDR3nt: TGTGCCAGTAGCTCGACAGTTACAACCTACGAGCAGTACTTC
CDR3aa: CASSSTVTTYEQYF

j_gene: TRBJ2-7
abundance: -
v_gene: TRBV28
d_gene: -
CDR3nt: TGTGCCAGCAGTTTAAGACAGACAAGACTTTACGAGCAGTACTTC
CDR3aa: CASSLRQTRLYEQYF

j_gene: TRBJ1-5
abundance: -
v_gene: TRBV6-1
d_gene: -
CDR3nt: TGTGCCAGCAGTCCTAGGGGCGATCAGCCCCAGCATTTT
CDR3aa: CASSPRGDQPQHF

j_gene: TRBJ2-7
abundance: few
v_gene: TRBV28
d_gene: TRBD2
CDR3nt: TGTGCCAGCAGTTTCACGGGACTAGCGGGAGATGGGGCCTACGAGCAGTACTTC
CDR3aa: CASSFTGLAGDGAYEQYF

j_gene: TRBJ1-5
abundance: -
v_gene: TRBV7-9
d_gene: -
CDR3nt: TGTGCCAGCAGCTTAGCGGGGGGGGGCAATCAGCCCCAGCATTTT
CDR3aa: CASSLAGGGNQPQHF

j_gene: TRBJ2-1
abundance: -
v_gene: TRBV27
d_gene: TRBD2
CDR3nt: TGTGCCAGCAGTTATAGCGGGAGGGGTCATGTTGAGCAGTTCTTC
CDR3aa: CASSYSGRGHVEQFF

j_gene: TRBJ1-1
abundance: -
v_gene: TRBV21-1
d_gene: -
CDR3nt: TGTGCCAGCAGCAAAGAAAGGGTAGGTACTGAAGCTTTCTTT
CDR3aa: CASSKERVGTEAFF

j_gene: TRBJ2-7
abundance: -
v_gene: TRBV5-1
d_gene: TRBD1
CDR3nt: TGCGCCAGCAGCCTCGGGACAGGAGGTTACGAGCAGTACTTC
CDR3aa: CASSLGTGGYEQYF

j_gene: TRBJ2-5
abundance: -
v_gene: TRBV9
d_gene: -
CDR3nt: TGTGCCAGCAGCGTAGGGGGGGGCCGGGCTGAGACCCAGTACTTC
CDR3aa: CASSVGGGRAETQYF

j_gene: TRBJ1-5
abundance: -
v_gene: TRBV13
d_gene: -
CDR3nt: TGTGCCAGCAGCGCAACAGGTGAGCCCCAGCATTTT
CDR3aa: CASSATGEPQHF

j_gene: TRBJ2-6
abundance: -
v_gene: TRBV5-4
d_gene: -
CDR3nt: TGTGCCAGCGGCCAGGGGGCCAACGTCCTGACTTTC
CDR3aa: CASGQGANVLTF

j_gene: TRBJ2-5
abundance: -
v_gene: TRBV7-2
d_gene: TRBD2
CDR3nt: TGTGCCAGCAGCTTAGGAGCGGGGGGGGCTGAGACCCAGTACTTC
CDR3aa: CASSLGAGGAETQYF

j_gene: TRBJ1-2
abundance: -
v_gene: TRBV27
d_gene: -
CDR3nt: TGTGCCAGCAGTTTAAATCCGCGACGCCTAGCTAACTATGGCTACACCTTC
CDR3aa: CASSLNPRRLANYGYTF

j_gene: TRBJ1-2
abundance: -
v_gene: TRBV6-5
d_gene: -
CDR3nt: TGTGCCAGCTGCAAGGGGAGGAGGGGTTATGGCTACACCTTC
CDR3aa: CASCKGRRGYGYTF

j_gene: TRBJ2-1
abundance: -
v_gene: TRBV7-2
d_gene: -
CDR3nt: TGTGCCAGCAGCTTAGGCGGGAACTCCTACAATGAGCAGTTCTTC
CDR3aa: CASSLGGNSYNEQFF

j_gene: TRBJ2-7
abundance: -
v_gene: TRBV5-5
d_gene: -
CDR3nt: TGTGCCAGCAGCTTGGACGGGCCCCGTAGCTCCTACGAGCAGTACTTC
CDR3aa: CASSLDGPRSSYEQYF

j_gene: TRBJ1-4
abundance: -
v_gene: TRBV7-9
d_gene: -
CDR3nt: TGTGCCAGCAGCTTAGCGGGACCAACTAATGAAAAACTGTTTTTT
CDR3aa: CASSLAGPTNEKLFF

j_gene: TRBJ1-1
abundance: once
v_gene: TRBV4-3
d_gene: -
CDR3nt: TGCGCCAGCAGCCAAGAGGAGGGTCTGAACACTGAAGCTTTCTTT
CDR3aa: CASSQEEGLNTEAFF

j_gene: TRBJ2-7
abundance: -
v_gene: TRBV28
d_gene: TRBD2
CDR3nt: TGTGCCAGCAGTTCGACTAGCGGGAGGGCCTACGAGCAGTACTTC
CDR3aa: CASSSTSGRAYEQYF

j_gene: TRBJ1-1
abundance: -
v_gene: TRBV7-6
d_gene: TRBD1
CDR3nt: TGTGCCAGCAGCCCCCGGGGGGGACAGCTATCGAACACTGAAGCTTTCTTT
CDR3aa: CASSPRGGQLSNTEAFF

j_gene: TRBJ2-2
abundance: -
v_gene: TRBV30
d_gene: -
CDR3nt: TGTGCGCGGCGGAACACCGGGGAGCTGTTTTTT
CDR3aa: CARRNTGELFF

j_gene: TRBJ1-4
abundance: -
v_gene: TRBV7-9
d_gene: TRBD1
CDR3nt: TGTGCCAGCAGCAGTATCGCCGGGACAGGGGACGAAAAACTGTTTTTT
CDR3aa: CASSSIAGTGDEKLFF

j_gene: TRBJ2-7
abundance: -
v_gene: TRBV4-1
d_gene: -
CDR3nt: TGCGCCAGCAGCCAACGGGACACCAGCTACGAGCAGTACTTC
CDR3aa: CASSQRDTSYEQYF

j_gene: TRBJ1-1
abundance: -
v_gene: TRBV18
d_gene: -
CDR3nt: TGTGCCAGCTCACCTGCCCAGACGGACCTCACTGAAGCTTTCTTT
CDR3aa: CASSPAQTDLTEAFF

j_gene: TRBJ2-1
abundance: few
v_gene: TRBV4-2
d_gene: TRBD1
CDR3nt: TGTGCCAGCAGCCAAGATATAGCGACAGGGGGAAATGAGCAGTTCTTC
CDR3aa: CASSQDIATGGNEQFF

j_gene: TRBJ2-3
abundance: -
v_gene: TRBV30
d_gene: -
CDR3nt: TGTGCCTGGAGACAGGACCTAGGACCAGCAGATACGCAGTATTTT
CDR3aa: CAWRQDLGPADTQYF

j_gene: TRBJ2-2
abundance: once
v_gene: TRBV7-2
d_gene: TRBD1
CDR3nt: TGTGCCAGCAGCAGGACAGGGGGCGTATCCGGGGAGCTGTTTTTT
CDR3aa: CASSRTGGVSGELFF

j_gene: TRBJ1-5
abundance: -
v_gene: TRBV13
d_gene: -
CDR3nt: TGTGCCAGCAGCTTAGGGGGGGTCAATCAGCCCCAGCATTTT
CDR3aa: CASSLGGVNQPQHF

j_gene: TRBJ2-2
abundance: -
v_gene: TRBV7-7
d_gene: -
CDR3nt: TGTGCTAGCAGCCCCAGCGGAGTCACCGGGGAGCTGTTTTTT
CDR3aa: CASSPSGVTGELFF

j_gene: TRBJ1-1
abundance: -
v_gene: TRBV13
d_gene: -
CDR3nt: TGTGCCAGCAGCTTCCACTCGGATGAAGCTTTCTTT
CDR3aa: CASSFHSDEAFF

j_gene: TRBJ1-4
abundance: -
v_gene: TRBV4-2
d_gene: -
CDR3nt: TGTGCCAGCAGCCTCCGGTGGACTAATGAAAAACTGTTTTTT
CDR3aa: CASSLRWTNEKLFF

j_gene: TRBJ2-7
abundance: -
v_gene: TRBV2
d_gene: -
CDR3nt: TGTGCCAGCAGTGAAGCTAGCTACGAGCAGTACTTC
CDR3aa: CASSEASYEQYF

j_gene: TRBJ1-1
abundance: once
v_gene: TRBV6-5
d_gene: TRBD1
CDR3nt: TGTGCCAGCAGACACGGGGGACAGGAGAACACTGAAGCTTTCTTT
CDR3aa: CASRHGGQENTEAFF

j_gene: TRBJ1-5
abundance: once
v_gene: TRBV6-1
d_gene: TRBD1
CDR3nt: TGTGCCAGCAGTGAAGAGGGGACAGGGGCCCAGCATTTT
CDR3aa: CASSEEGTGAQHF

j_gene: TRBJ2-1
abundance: -
v_gene: TRBV6-4
d_gene: TRBD2
CDR3nt: TGTGCCAGCAGTGCCCAAGCGGGGGGGACCAATTACAATGAGCAGTTCTTC
CDR3aa: CASSAQAGGTNYNEQFF

j_gene: TRBJ2-5
abundance: few
v_gene: TRBV6-1
d_gene: -
CDR3nt: TGTGCCAGCAGCGCCGGGACTGCTAAAGAGACCCAGTACTTC
CDR3aa: CASSAGTAKETQYF

j_gene: TRBJ2-5
abundance: -
v_gene: TRBV25-1
d_gene: -
CDR3nt: TGTGCCAGCAGTGACCCCGGGAAAGAGACCCAGTACTTC
CDR3aa: CASSDPGKETQYF

j_gene: TRBJ2-1
abundance: -
v_gene: TRBV10-1
d_gene: TRBD2
CDR3nt: TGCGCCAGCAGTGAGGGCCCGGGACTAGCGGGCGGCAATGAGCAGTTCTTC
CDR3aa: CASSEGPGLAGGNEQFF

j_gene: TRBJ2-3
abundance: -
v_gene: TRBV7-2
d_gene: -
CDR3nt: TGTGCCAGCAGCCCCCACATGTCGGCGCAGTATTTT
CDR3aa: CASSPHMSAQYF

j_gene: TRBJ1-1
abundance: -
v_gene: TRBV2
d_gene: -
CDR3nt: TGTGCCAATACACAGGGTCGGGGGACTGAAGCTTTCTTT
CDR3aa: CANTQGRGTEAFF

j_gene: TRBJ1-6
abundance: -
v_gene: TRBV29-1
d_gene: -
CDR3nt: TGCAGCGTTGGCGAGGGCACTAATTCACCCCTCCACTTT
CDR3aa: CSVGEGTNSPLHF

j_gene: TRBJ2-7
abundance: -
v_gene: TRBV25-1
d_gene: TRBD1
CDR3nt: TGTGCCAGCAGTGAACCGAGGGGGCTCGGCTCCTACGAGCAGTACTTC
CDR3aa: CASSEPRGLGSYEQYF

j_gene: TRBJ1-1
abundance: once
v_gene: TRBV25-1
d_gene: TRBD1
CDR3nt: TGTGCCAGCAGTGAAGTTGGGACAGGGGTTACTGAAGCTTTCTTT
CDR3aa: CASSEVGTGVTEAFF

j_gene: TRBJ1-1
abundance: -
v_gene: TRBV29-1
d_gene: TRBD1
CDR3nt: TGCAGCGCCGGACAGGGTTCGATGGAGGACACTGAAGCTTTCTTT
CDR3aa: CSAGQGSMEDTEAFF

j_gene: TRBJ2-5
abundance: -
v_gene: TRBV18
d_gene: -
CDR3nt: TGTGCCAGCTCACCGCGAAAGGTACCACAAGAGACCCAGTACTTC
CDR3aa: CASSPRKVPQETQYF

j_gene: TRBJ1-1
abundance: -
v_gene: TRBV9
d_gene: -
CDR3nt: TGTGCCAGCAGCGCTACAACAGGGATGAACACTGAAGCTTTCTTT
CDR3aa: CASSATTGMNTEAFF

j_gene: TRBJ1-1
abundance: -
v_gene: TRBV30
d_gene: -
CDR3nt: TGTGCCTGGAGCTCCGGGAGTAGTGAAGCTTTCTTT
CDR3aa: CAWSSGSSEAFF

j_gene: TRBJ1-1
abundance: -
v_gene: TRBV2
d_gene: -
CDR3nt: TGTGCCAGCAGGCTGCGGGGGGGGTTCACTGAAGCTTTCTTT
CDR3aa: CASRLRGGFTEAFF

j_gene: TRBJ2-5
abundance: -
v_gene: TRBV11-2
d_gene: TRBD1
CDR3nt: TGTGCCAGCAGCAACAGGGGGCAGGGGGGAGAGACCCAGTACTTC
CDR3aa: CASSNRGQGGETQYF